Given below is one T cell receptor (beta chain) in context. Antigen specificity is unknown. This entry belongs to a study of T cell responses to AZD1222 COVID-19 vaccine. Study observations and caveats: Repertoires were obtained solely post-peak T cell response.

Data came from immunoSEQ multiplex PCR; TCRdb stores just in-frame clones and leaves some out. This sample has 150,000 to 160,000 clones, with less than 90% found just once. This CDR3 region has 10 residues. J is TRBJ1-3 and V is TRBV21-1; TRBD1 is the table's D call, not checked against the DNA. TRBV21-1 is labeled a pseudogene. The source material was peripheral blood, sampled on day 0 of MenACWY control vaccination. The sequence was collected from an adult in good health. The CDR3 protein is CANIGNTIYF. The CDR3 nucleotides are TGTGCCAACATTGGAAACACCATATATTTT.